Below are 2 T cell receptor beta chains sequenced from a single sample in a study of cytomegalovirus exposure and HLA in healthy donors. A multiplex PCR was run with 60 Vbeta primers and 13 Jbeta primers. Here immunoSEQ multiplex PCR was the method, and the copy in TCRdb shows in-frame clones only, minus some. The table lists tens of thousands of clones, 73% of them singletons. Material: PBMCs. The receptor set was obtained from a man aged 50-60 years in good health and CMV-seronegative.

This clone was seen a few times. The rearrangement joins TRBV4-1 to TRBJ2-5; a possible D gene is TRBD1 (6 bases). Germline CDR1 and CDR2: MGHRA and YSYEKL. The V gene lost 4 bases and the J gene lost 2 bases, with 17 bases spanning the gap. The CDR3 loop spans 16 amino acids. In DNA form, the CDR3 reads TGCGCCAGCAGCCCTAGACTGACAGGAGCACAAGAGACCCAGTACTTC. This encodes CASSPRLTGAQETQYF.

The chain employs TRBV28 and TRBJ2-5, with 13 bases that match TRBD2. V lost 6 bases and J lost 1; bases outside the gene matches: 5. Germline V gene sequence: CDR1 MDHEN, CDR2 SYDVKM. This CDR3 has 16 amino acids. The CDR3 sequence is CASRGRLAGGQETQYF. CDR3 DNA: TGTGCCAGCAGGGGGAGACTAGCGGGGGGCCAAGAGACCCAGTACTTC.